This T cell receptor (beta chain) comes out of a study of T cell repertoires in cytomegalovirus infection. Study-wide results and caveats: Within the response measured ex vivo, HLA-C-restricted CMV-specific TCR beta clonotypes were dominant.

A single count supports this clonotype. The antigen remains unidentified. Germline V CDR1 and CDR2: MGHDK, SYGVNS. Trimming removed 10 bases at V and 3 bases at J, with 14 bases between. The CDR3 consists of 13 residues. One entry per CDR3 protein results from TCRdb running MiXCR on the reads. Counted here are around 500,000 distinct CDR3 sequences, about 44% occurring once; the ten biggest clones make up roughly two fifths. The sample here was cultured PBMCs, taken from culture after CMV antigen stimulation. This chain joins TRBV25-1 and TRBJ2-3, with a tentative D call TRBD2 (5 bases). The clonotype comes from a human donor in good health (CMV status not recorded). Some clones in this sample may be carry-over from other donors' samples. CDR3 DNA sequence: TGTGCCACCGGCGGGTCCGGGACAGATACGCAGTATTTT. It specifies CATGGSGTDTQYF.